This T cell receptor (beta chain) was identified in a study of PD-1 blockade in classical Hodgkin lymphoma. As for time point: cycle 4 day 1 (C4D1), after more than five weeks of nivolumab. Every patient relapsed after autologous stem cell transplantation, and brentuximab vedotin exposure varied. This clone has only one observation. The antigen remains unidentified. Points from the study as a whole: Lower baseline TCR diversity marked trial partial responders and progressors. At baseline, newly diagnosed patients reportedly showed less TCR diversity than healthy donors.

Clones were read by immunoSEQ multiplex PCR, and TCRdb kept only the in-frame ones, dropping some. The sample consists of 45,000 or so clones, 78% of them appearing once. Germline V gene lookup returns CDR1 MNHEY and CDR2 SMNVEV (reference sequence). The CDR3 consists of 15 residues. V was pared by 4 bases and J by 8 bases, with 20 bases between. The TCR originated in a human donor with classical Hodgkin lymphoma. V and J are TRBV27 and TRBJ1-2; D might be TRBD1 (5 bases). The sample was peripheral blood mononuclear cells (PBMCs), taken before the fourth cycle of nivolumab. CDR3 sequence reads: CASSSEPSRGGGYTF. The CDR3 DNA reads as TGTGCCAGCAGTTCCGAACCCTCGAGGGGCGGGGGCTACACCTTC.